This is a list of T cell receptor beta chains from one sample in a study of T-cell reconstitution after alpha-beta-depleted transplantation in children. A single record per CDR3 protein comes from TCRdb applying MiXCR to the PCR reads. The sample has about 610,000 distinct CDR3 sequences; 8% to 11% are singletons. Sequenced here: PBMCs from the stem cell graft donor, sampled from the stem cell graft. These receptors came from a human donor who donated a stem cell graft to a child with acute myeloid leukemia. The CDR3 runs from the conserved cysteine through the conserved F or W. D genes are given only for firm matches.

cdr3_aa: CSASSPAIRGGETQYF; j_call: TRBJ2-5; v_call: TRBV20-1; d_call: .
cdr3_aa: CASSRQGSGEQFF; j_call: TRBJ2-1; v_call: TRBV7-8; d_call: TRBD1
cdr3_aa: CASSQGLVETQYF; j_call: TRBJ2-5; v_call: TRBV4-3; d_call: .
cdr3_aa: CATSNQGTYQETQYF; j_call: TRBJ2-5; v_call: TRBV15; d_call: .
cdr3_aa: CASHPLLGEQYF; j_call: TRBJ2-7; v_call: TRBV28; d_call: .
cdr3_aa: CASTAQSQETQYF; j_call: TRBJ2-5; v_call: TRBV7-2; d_call: .
cdr3_aa: CASSQGQGPVTGELFF; j_call: TRBJ2-2; v_call: TRBV7-3; d_call: .
cdr3_aa: CSVDGLAAYNEQFF; j_call: TRBJ2-1; v_call: TRBV29-1; d_call: TRBD2
cdr3_aa: CASSLAPGFEQFF; j_call: TRBJ2-1; v_call: TRBV7-2; d_call: .
cdr3_aa: CASRASGANVLTF; j_call: TRBJ2-6; v_call: TRBV28; d_call: .
cdr3_aa: CSGTGSYGYTF; j_call: TRBJ1-2; v_call: TRBV29-1; d_call: .
cdr3_aa: CASSQQTSNTEAFF; j_call: TRBJ1-1; v_call: TRBV4-3; d_call: .
cdr3_aa: CASSPSPRSYNEQFF; j_call: TRBJ2-1; v_call: TRBV3-1; d_call: .
cdr3_aa: CASSLTDQAGVVQFF; j_call: TRBJ2-1; v_call: TRBV5-1; d_call: TRBD2
cdr3_aa: CSAPQREGLATQYF; j_call: TRBJ2-5; v_call: TRBV20-1; d_call: TRBD2
cdr3_aa: CASTTGWVDEQFF; j_call: TRBJ2-1; v_call: TRBV9; d_call: .
cdr3_aa: CASSPLPASSYEQYF; j_call: TRBJ2-7; v_call: TRBV6-2/TRBV6-3; d_call: .
cdr3_aa: CASSTFGTSGRGEQFF; j_call: TRBJ2-1; v_call: TRBV11-3; d_call: TRBD2
cdr3_aa: CSATFLAGRADTQYF; j_call: TRBJ2-3; v_call: TRBV20-1; d_call: .
cdr3_aa: CSVEPGNEQFF; j_call: TRBJ2-1; v_call: TRBV29-1; d_call: .
cdr3_aa: CASSFRLAGAGNEQFF; j_call: TRBJ2-1; v_call: TRBV11-2; d_call: TRBD2
cdr3_aa: CASRSGTSYEQFF; j_call: TRBJ2-1; v_call: TRBV6-1; d_call: TRBD2
cdr3_aa: CASVSLGDGADTQYF; j_call: TRBJ2-3; v_call: TRBV12-3/TRBV12-4; d_call: .
cdr3_aa: CASSPGITDTQYF; j_call: TRBJ2-3; v_call: TRBV7-3; d_call: .